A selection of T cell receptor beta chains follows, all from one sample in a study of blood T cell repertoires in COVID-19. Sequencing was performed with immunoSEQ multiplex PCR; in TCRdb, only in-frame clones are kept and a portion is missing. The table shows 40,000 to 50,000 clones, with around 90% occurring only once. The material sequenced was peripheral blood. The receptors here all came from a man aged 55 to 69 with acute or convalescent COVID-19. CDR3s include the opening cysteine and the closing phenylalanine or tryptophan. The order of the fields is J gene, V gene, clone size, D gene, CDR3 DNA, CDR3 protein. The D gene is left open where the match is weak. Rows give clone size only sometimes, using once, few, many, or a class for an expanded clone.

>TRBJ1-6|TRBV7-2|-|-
TGTGCCAGCAGCTCCGATATAAGGGGGTCATCACCCCTCCACTTT
CASSSDIRGSSPLHF
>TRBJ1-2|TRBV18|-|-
TGTGCCAGCTCGGAAGGACAGAACTATGGCTACACCTTC
CASSEGQNYGYTF
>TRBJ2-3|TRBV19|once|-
TGTGCCAGTAGTCCAGGGGAATCGGATACGCAGTATTTT
CASSPGESDTQYF
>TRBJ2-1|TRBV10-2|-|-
TGCGCCAGCAAGTCTAGGACAGACCACAATGAGCAGTTCTTC
CASKSRTDHNEQFF
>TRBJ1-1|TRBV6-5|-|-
TGTGCCAGCAGTTACTCGACGGGGTTCGCTGAAGCTTTCTTT
CASSYSTGFAEAFF
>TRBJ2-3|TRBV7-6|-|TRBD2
TGTGCCAGCAGCTCAATGACTAGCGGGGGTACAGATACGCAGTATTTT
CASSSMTSGGTDTQYF
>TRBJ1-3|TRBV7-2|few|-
TGTGCCAGCAGCTTAAGGGCCGGGGACACCATATATTTT
CASSLRAGDTIYF
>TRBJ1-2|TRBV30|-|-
TGTGCCTGGGGCCCGTTCTACACCTTC
CAWGPFYTF
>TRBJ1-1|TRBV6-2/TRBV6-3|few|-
TGTGCCAGCAGCCGACGAGGAACTGAAGCTTTCTTT
CASSRRGTEAFF
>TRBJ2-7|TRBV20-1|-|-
TGCAGTGCTACTCCGGGGGTTTTTCAGTACTTC
CSATPGVFQYF
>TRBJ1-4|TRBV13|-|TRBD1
TGTGCCAGCAGCTTATCGGACAGGGGGGATGAAAAACTGTTTTTT
CASSLSDRGDEKLFF
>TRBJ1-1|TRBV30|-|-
TGTGCCTGGGATATGAGGCCTTCGAACACTGAAGCTTTCTTT
CAWDMRPSNTEAFF
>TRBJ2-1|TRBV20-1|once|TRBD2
TGCAGTGCTAGTCCGATTGAGCGGGGGACGCAGAATGAGCAGTTCTTC
CSASPIERGTQNEQFF
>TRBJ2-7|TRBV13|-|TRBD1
TGTGCCAGCAGCTTGGGACAGGGGATTGCGGGGGAGCAGTACTTC
CASSLGQGIAGEQYF
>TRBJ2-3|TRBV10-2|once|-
TGCGCCAGCAGTGAGGCGGCTAGCACAGATACGCAGTATTTT
CASSEAASTDTQYF
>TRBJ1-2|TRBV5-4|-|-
TGTGCCAGCAGCACCGGACAGACCAACTATGGCTACACCTTC
CASSTGQTNYGYTF
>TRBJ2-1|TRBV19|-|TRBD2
TGTGCCAGCAGCCTTAGCGGGAGCTCCTACAATGAGCAGTTCTTC
CASSLSGSSYNEQFF
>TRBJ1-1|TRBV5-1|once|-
TGCGCCAGCAGCTGGTCGGACGGGGACACTGAAGCTTTCTTT
CASSWSDGDTEAFF
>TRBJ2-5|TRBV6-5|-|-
TGTGCCAGCAACGTCCGGGGACTTGGCCAAGAGACCCAGTACTTC
CASNVRGLGQETQYF
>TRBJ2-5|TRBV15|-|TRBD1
TGTGCCACCAGCAGAGATCCGGACAGGGGGGAGACCCAGTACTTC
CATSRDPDRGETQYF
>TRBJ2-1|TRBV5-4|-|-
TGTGCCAGCAGCTTAGCGGTAACTAACAATGAGCAGTTCTTC
CASSLAVTNNEQFF
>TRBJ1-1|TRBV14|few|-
TGTGCCAGCAGCCGGGGGACTTTCACGAACACTGAAGCTTTCTTT
CASSRGTFTNTEAFF
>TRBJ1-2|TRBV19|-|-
TGTGCCATTGCCCGGGGGGGAAATGGCTACACCTTC
CAIARGGNGYTF
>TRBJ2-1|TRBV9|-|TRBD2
TGTGCCAGCAGCTCATCCGGGACTACAAACAATGAGCAGTTCTTC
CASSSSGTTNNEQFF
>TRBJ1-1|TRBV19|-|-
TGTGCCAGTAGTACCTTAGGGACACTGAACACTGAAGCTTTCTTT
CASSTLGTLNTEAFF
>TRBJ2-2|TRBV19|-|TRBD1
TGTGCCAGTAGTATAGTGGGGACAGGGAGGGCGAACACCGGGGAGCTGTTTTTT
CASSIVGTGRANTGELFF
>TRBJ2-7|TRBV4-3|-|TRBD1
TGCGCCAGCAGCCTTCAGACAGGGGGACTCTACGAGCAGTACTTC
CASSLQTGGLYEQYF
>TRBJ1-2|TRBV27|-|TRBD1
TGTGCCAGCAGTTTAACAGGGGTTGGCTACACCTTC
CASSLTGVGYTF
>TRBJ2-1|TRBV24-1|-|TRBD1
TGTGCCACCAGTGTCCCAGACAGGGGGGTTCGCGATGAGCAGTTCTTC
CATSVPDRGVRDEQFF
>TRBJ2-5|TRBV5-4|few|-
TGTGCCAGCACTACACGGGGGAGAGAAGAGACCCAGTACTTC
CASTTRGREETQYF